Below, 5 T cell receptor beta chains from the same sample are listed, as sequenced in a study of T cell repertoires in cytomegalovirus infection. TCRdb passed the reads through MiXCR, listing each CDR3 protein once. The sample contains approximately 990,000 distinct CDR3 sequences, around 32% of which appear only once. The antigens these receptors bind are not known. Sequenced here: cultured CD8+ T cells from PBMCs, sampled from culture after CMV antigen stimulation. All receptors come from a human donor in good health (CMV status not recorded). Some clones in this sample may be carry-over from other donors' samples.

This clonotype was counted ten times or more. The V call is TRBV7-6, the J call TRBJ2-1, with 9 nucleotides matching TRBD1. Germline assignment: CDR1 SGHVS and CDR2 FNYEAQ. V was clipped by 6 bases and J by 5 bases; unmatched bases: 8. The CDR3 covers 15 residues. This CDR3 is CASRGGDRDDNEQFF. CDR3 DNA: TGTGCCAGCAGGGGTGGGGACAGGGATGACAATGAGCAGTTCTTC. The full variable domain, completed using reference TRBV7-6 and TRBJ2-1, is GAGVSQSPRYKVTKRGQDVALRCDPISGHVSLYWYRQALGQGPEFLTYFNYEAQQDKSGLPNDRFSAERPEGSISTLTIQRTEQRDSAMYRCASRGGDRDDNEQFFGPGTRLTVL.

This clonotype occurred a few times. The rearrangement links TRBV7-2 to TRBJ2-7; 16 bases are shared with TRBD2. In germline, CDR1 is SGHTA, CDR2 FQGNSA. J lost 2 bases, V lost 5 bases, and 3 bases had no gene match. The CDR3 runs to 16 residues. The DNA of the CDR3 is TGTGCCAGCAGCCAGGGACTAGCGGGGGGGACCTACGAGCAGTACTTC. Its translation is CASSQGLAGGTYEQYF. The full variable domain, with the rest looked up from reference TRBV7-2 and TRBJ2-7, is GAGVSQSPSNKVTEKGKDVELRCDPISGHTALYWYRQSLGQGLEFLIYFQGNSAPDKSGLPSDRFSAERTGGSVSTLTIQRTQQEDSAVYLCASSQGLAGGTYEQYFGPGTRLTVT.

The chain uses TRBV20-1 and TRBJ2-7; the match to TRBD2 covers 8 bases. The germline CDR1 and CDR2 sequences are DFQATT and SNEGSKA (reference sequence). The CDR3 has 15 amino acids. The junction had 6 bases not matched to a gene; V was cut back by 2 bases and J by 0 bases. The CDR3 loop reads CSARLIAGPSYEQYF. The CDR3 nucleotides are TGCAGTGCTAGACTTATAGCGGGGCCCTCCTACGAGCAGTACTTC.

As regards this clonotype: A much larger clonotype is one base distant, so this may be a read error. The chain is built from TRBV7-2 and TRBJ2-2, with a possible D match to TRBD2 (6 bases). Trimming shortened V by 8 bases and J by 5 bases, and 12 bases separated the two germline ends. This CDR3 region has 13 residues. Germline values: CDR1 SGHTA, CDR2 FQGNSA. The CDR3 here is CASPGDGTGELFF. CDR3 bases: TGTGCCAGCCCGGGGGACGGGACCGGGGAGCTGTTTTTT.

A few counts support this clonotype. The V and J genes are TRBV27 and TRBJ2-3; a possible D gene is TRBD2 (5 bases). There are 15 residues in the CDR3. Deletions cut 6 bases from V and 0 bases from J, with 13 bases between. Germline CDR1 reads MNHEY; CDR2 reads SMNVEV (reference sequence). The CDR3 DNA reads TGTGCCAGCAGACTAGTCCCCTTCAGCACAGATACGCAGTATTTT. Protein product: CASRLVPFSTDTQYF.